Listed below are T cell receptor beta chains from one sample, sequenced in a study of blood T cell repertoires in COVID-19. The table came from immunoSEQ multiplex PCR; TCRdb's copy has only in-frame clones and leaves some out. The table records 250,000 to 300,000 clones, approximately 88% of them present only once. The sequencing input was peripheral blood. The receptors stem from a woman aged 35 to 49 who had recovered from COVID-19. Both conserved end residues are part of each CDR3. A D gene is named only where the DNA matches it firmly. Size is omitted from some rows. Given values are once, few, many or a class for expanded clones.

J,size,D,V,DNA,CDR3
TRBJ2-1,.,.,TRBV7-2,TGTGCCAGCAGCTTAGCCCTAGCGACCTACAATGAGCAGTTCTTC,CASSLALATYNEQFF
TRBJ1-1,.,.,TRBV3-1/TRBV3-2,TGTGCCAGCAGCCAAGATAGGGGTGGGGAGGGCGGAGCTTTCTTT,CASSQDRGGEGGAFF
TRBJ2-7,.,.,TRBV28,TGTGCCAGCAGTTTGGGGGGGCAGGGCGATTACGAGCAGTACTTC,CASSLGGQGDYEQYF
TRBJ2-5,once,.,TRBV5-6,TGTGCCAGCAGCTTGGCGGCAGGGAAAGAGACCCAGTACTTC,CASSLAAGKETQYF
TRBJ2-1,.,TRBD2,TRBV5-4,TGTGCCAGCAGCTTGGCCGGGGCTAGCGGAGATTACAATGAGCAGTTCTTC,CASSLAGASGDYNEQFF
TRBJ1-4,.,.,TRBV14,TGTGCCAGCAGCCAACTTGACAGAGTAGAGGAAAAACTGTTTTTT,CASSQLDRVEEKLFF
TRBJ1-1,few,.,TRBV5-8,TGTGCCAGCAGCTCATCCCGGGATTCTGAAGCTTTCTTT,CASSSSRDSEAFF
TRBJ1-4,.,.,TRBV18,TGTGCCAGCTCACCACTGGGGGCGCCTAATGAAAAACTGTTTTTT,CASSPLGAPNEKLFF
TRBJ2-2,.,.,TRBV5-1,TGCGCCAGCAGCTTGGTGGCTAGCAACTGGCCCGGGGAGCTGTTTTTT,CASSLVASNWPGELFF
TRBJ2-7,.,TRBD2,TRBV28,TGTGCCAGCAGCCTCGGACTAGCGGTATCCTACGAGCAGTACTTC,CASSLGLAVSYEQYF
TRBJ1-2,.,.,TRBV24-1,TGTGCCACCAGTGATGAACAGGGCGGGCGTGGCTACACCTTC,CATSDEQGGRGYTF
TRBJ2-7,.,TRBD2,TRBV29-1,TGCAGCGTTGGTAGCGGGAGGGGTGAGCAGTACTTC,CSVGSGRGEQYF
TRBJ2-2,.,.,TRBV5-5,TGTGCCAGCAGCTTGTTAGGGGGTCTCACCGGGGAGCTGTTTTTT,CASSLLGGLTGELFF
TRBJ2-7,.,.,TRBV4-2,TGTGCCAGCAGCCAAGTACATCCAGCCTACGAGCAGTACTTC,CASSQVHPAYEQYF
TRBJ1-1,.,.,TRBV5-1,TGCGCCAGCAGCCCTCAGGCTACGAACACTGAAGCTTTCTTT,CASSPQATNTEAFF
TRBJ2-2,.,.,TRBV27,TGTGCCAGCAGTTTATTAGGGGGTCCCCTCACCGGGGAGCTGTTTTTT,CASSLLGGPLTGELFF
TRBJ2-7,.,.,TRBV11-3,TGTGCCAGCAGCTTCGTCGGGGGCTACGAGCAGTACTTC,CASSFVGGYEQYF
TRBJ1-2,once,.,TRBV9,TGTGCCAGCAGCGTAGCTTCTGCGAGTAACTATGGCTACACCTTC,CASSVASASNYGYTF
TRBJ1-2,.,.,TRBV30,TGTGCCTGGAGTGTTCGAGGTGTGGGGGCCTCATTCTATGGCTACACCTTC,CAWSVRGVGASFYGYTF
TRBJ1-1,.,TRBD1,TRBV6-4,TGTGCCAGCAGTGACTCTAGGGACAGGGGGCGGACTGAAGCTTTCTTT,CASSDSRDRGRTEAFF
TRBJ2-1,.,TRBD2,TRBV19,TGTGCCAGTAGCCGACTAGCGGGAGGGCCAAATGAGCAGTTCTTC,CASSRLAGGPNEQFF
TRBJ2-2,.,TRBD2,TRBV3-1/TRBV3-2,TGTGCCAGCAGCCAAGAGTCGGTAGCGGGAGCTACGAACACCGGGGAGCTGTTTTTT,CASSQESVAGATNTGELFF
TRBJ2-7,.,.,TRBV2,TGTGCCAGCAGTGATGGAGGATCCTACGAGCAGTACTTC,CASSDGGSYEQYF
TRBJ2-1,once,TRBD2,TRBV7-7,TGTGCTAGCAGCTTAGGGCTAGCGGGAGCCTCGAATGAGCAGTTCTTC,CASSLGLAGASNEQFF
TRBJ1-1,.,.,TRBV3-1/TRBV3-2,TGTGCCAGCAGTACCGACTCGAACACTGAAGCTTTCTTT,CASSTDSNTEAFF
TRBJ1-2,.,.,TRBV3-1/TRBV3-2,TGTGCCAGCAGCCAAGCGGCGGGCCTCGGTGTAGTGGGCTACACCTTC,CASSQAAGLGVVGYTF
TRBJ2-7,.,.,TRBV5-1,TGCGCCAGCAGCTTGGGCGGGTTCGAGCAGTACTTC,CASSLGGFEQYF
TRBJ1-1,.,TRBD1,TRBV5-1,TGCGCCAGCAGCCTCGACAGGGGAGGGGACACTGAAGCTTTCTTT,CASSLDRGGDTEAFF
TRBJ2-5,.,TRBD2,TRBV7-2,TGTGCCAGCAGCTTAGGGCTAGCGGGAGCTACAGAGACCCAGTACTTC,CASSLGLAGATETQYF
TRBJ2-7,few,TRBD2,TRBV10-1,TGCGCCAGTCCCCTAGCGGGAGCATTGTACGAGCAGTACTTC,CASPLAGALYEQYF
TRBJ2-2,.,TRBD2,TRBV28,TGTGCCAGCAGTTTTGGCATCTCTCGGGGGGAGAGAATCACCGGGGAGCTGTTTTTT,CASSFGISRGERITGELFF
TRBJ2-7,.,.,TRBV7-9,TGTGCCAGCAGCCTTCGCGACAGGCCTGGCGAGCAGTACTTC,CASSLRDRPGEQYF
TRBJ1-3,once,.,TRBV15,TGTGCCACCAGCAGAGAAGGCCAGACTAGAAACACCATATATTTT,CATSREGQTRNTIYF
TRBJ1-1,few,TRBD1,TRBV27,TGTGCCAGCAGTTTAAGGGGCCGCGGACAGGGGCCACAAACTGAAGCTTTCTTT,CASSLRGRGQGPQTEAFF
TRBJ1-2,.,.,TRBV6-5,TGTGCCAGCAGGAGAGGGTCTGGCTATGGCTACACCTTC,CASRRGSGYGYTF
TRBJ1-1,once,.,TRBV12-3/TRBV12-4,TGTGCCAGTAACGGGGGAGGGAACACTGAAGCTTTCTTT,CASNGGGNTEAFF
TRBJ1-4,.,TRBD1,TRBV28,TGTGCCAGCAGTCTCGACAGGGCCTGGGGGGAAAAACTGTTTTTT,CASSLDRAWGEKLFF
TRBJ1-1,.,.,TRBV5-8,TGTGCCAGCAGCGGTCGACTTGAGAACACTGAAGCTTTCTTT,CASSGRLENTEAFF
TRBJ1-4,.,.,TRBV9,TGTGCCAGCAGCGTAAGCGCAACTAATGAAAAACTGTTTTTT,CASSVSATNEKLFF
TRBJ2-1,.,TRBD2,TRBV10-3,TGTGCCATCAGCCCACAAGGACTAGCGGGAGAGCAGTTCTTC,CAISPQGLAGEQFF
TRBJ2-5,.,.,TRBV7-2,TGTGCCAGCAGCTTATTTACCGGGGAGACCCAGTACTTC,CASSLFTGETQYF
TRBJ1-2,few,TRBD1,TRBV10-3,TGTGCCATCAGGGCCGGGACAGCTTATGGCTACACCTTC,CAIRAGTAYGYTF
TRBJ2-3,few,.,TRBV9,TGTGCCAGCAGCGTAGGGTCGGGTGGCGGGAACACAGATACGCAGTATTTT,CASSVGSGGGNTDTQYF
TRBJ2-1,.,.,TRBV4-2,TGTGCCAGCAGCCAAGTCAATTATGAACGGGATAATGCCTACAATGAGCAGTTCTTC,CASSQVNYERDNAYNEQFF
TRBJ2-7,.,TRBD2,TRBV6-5,TGTGCCAGCAGCTCAGCGGGAGGGCCATACGAGCAGTACTTC,CASSSAGGPYEQYF
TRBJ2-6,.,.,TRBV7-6,TGTGCCAGCAACGACATTCGGGCGGGCCCAGACTCTGGGGCCAACGTCCTGACTTTC,CASNDIRAGPDSGANVLTF
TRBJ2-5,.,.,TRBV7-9,TGTGCCAGCAGCTTAAGGTTCGGGGTTCAGGAGACCCAGTACTTC,CASSLRFGVQETQYF
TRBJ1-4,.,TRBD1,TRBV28,TGTGCCAGCAGTGGTACCGGGACAGGGCGTAATGAAAAACTGTTTTTT,CASSGTGTGRNEKLFF
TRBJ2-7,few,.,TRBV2,TGTGCCAGCAAGGATAGCTTATTCTACGAGCAGTACTTC,CASKDSLFYEQYF
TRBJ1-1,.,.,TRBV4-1,TGCGCCAGCAGCCAAGTGGACAAGAACACTGAAGCTTTCTTT,CASSQVDKNTEAFF
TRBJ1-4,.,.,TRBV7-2,TGTGCCAGCAGCTTATACAGCATTGCAACTAATGAAAAACTGTTTTTT,CASSLYSIATNEKLFF